This T cell receptor (beta chain) was obtained from a study of blood T cell repertoires in COVID-19. Study summary: Whether acute or convalescent, the COVID-19 samples came from the United States, Italy and Spain. Sources were T cells, B-cell-depleted T cells, or PBMCs; the material itself was cDNA or gDNA.

As originally analysed: The authors estimated nucleated cell counts from reference gene primer amplification. TCRdb keeps only in-frame clones here, not all; method: immunoSEQ multiplex PCR. For V, J and clone size, that table is used; D and trimming come from the DNA. The sample contains 400,000 to 500,000 clones, 80% to 90% of which appear only once. Germline assignment: CDR1 KGHSH and CDR2 LQKENI. V gave up 5 bases and J gave up 5 bases; unmatched junction bases: 8. This CDR3 has 14 residues. The receptor's source is a woman under 40 with active or convalescent COVID-19. Sequencing was performed on peripheral blood. The chain uses TRBV18 and TRBJ2-7; TRBD2 aligns across 8 bases. For the CDR3, the DNA is TGTGCCAGCTCAAGCCGGGAGGGGGGCCACGAGCAGTACTTC. Translated, it gives CASSSREGGHEQYF. The entire variable domain, with the rest obtained from reference TRBV18 and TRBJ2-7, is as follows: NAGVMQNPRHLVRRRGQEARLRCSPMKGHSHVYWYRQLPEEGLKFMVYLQKENIIDESGMPKERFSAEFPKEGPSILRIQQVVRGDSAAYFCASSSREGGHEQYFGPGTRLTVT.